The rows below give T cell receptor beta chains drawn from one sample of a study of blood T cell repertoires in COVID-19. Sequenced by immunoSEQ multiplex PCR; TCRdb stores in-frame clones only, minus some. The repertoire holds tens of thousands of clones, with around 85% as singletons. What was sequenced was peripheral blood. Every receptor here comes from a man between 50 and 59 years old with acute or convalescent COVID-19. Both conserved end residues are trimmed from each CDR3.

j_call: TRBJ1-5
v_call: TRBV18
cdr3_aa: ASSPLLSNQPQH

j_call: TRBJ2-3
v_call: TRBV3-1/TRBV3-2
cdr3_aa: ASSQEQRGGWDTQY

j_call: TRBJ2-7
v_call: TRBV7-2
cdr3_aa: ASSLGSGALYEQY

j_call: TRBJ1-5
v_call: TRBV28
cdr3_aa: ASSLSGQDNQPQH

j_call: TRBJ1-4
v_call: TRBV6-5
cdr3_aa: ASSYLQGAGEKLF

j_call: TRBJ1-5
v_call: TRBV6-4
cdr3_aa: ASSEAGGNQPQH

j_call: TRBJ2-1
v_call: TRBV3-1/TRBV3-2
cdr3_aa: ASSPGQGNEQF

j_call: TRBJ2-3
v_call: TRBV6-5
cdr3_aa: ASRKGAESTDTQY

j_call: TRBJ2-7
v_call: TRBV4-2
cdr3_aa: ASSVASDPYEQY

j_call: TRBJ2-7
v_call: TRBV5-1
cdr3_aa: ASSIAGGLEQY

j_call: TRBJ2-5
v_call: TRBV28
cdr3_aa: ASNRDASAAGTQY

j_call: TRBJ1-1
v_call: TRBV7-9
cdr3_aa: ASSTSGTGGLNTEAF

j_call: TRBJ2-3
v_call: TRBV19
cdr3_aa: ASSIGTGVGDTQY

j_call: TRBJ2-5
v_call: TRBV9
cdr3_aa: ASKGGALQETQY

j_call: TRBJ2-7
v_call: TRBV28
cdr3_aa: ASSSGGPPPQY

j_call: TRBJ2-7
v_call: TRBV5-8
cdr3_aa: ASSSGGEQY

j_call: TRBJ2-4
v_call: TRBV10-1
cdr3_aa: ASSEQIGGKNIQY

j_call: TRBJ1-2
v_call: TRBV2
cdr3_aa: ASNGMGQLYGYT

j_call: TRBJ1-2
v_call: TRBV27
cdr3_aa: ASSPFSSLNYGYT

j_call: TRBJ2-7
v_call: TRBV4-2
cdr3_aa: ASSQGDSGGASYEQY

j_call: TRBJ2-7
v_call: TRBV6-5
cdr3_aa: ASTGTLYEQY

j_call: TRBJ1-5
v_call: TRBV21-1
cdr3_aa: ASSKSRRAGDQPQH

j_call: TRBJ2-3
v_call: TRBV5-1
cdr3_aa: ASSLARLAGGSTDTQY

j_call: TRBJ1-2
v_call: TRBV10-3
cdr3_aa: AISLGGNYGYT

j_call: TRBJ2-5
v_call: TRBV18
cdr3_aa: ASSPPGLAETQY

j_call: TRBJ2-7
v_call: TRBV20-1
cdr3_aa: SARDSYEQY

j_call: TRBJ2-1
v_call: TRBV24-1
cdr3_aa: ATSDHAGTSDEQF

j_call: TRBJ2-6
v_call: TRBV11-2
cdr3_aa: ASSLYGANVLT

j_call: TRBJ1-1
v_call: TRBV27
cdr3_aa: ASSIQPAGHTEAF

j_call: TRBJ2-1
v_call: TRBV10-3
cdr3_aa: AISSGTSGRTNNEQF

j_call: TRBJ1-6
v_call: TRBV28
cdr3_aa: ASWTVNNSPLH

j_call: TRBJ1-6
v_call: TRBV6-5
cdr3_aa: ASRYSTGENSPLH

j_call: TRBJ2-7
v_call: TRBV6-1
cdr3_aa: ASSESVLGY

j_call: TRBJ1-4
v_call: TRBV5-6
cdr3_aa: ASSLVLGQGSEKLF

j_call: TRBJ2-7
v_call: TRBV19
cdr3_aa: ASSISQGDYEQY

j_call: TRBJ1-1
v_call: TRBV5-1
cdr3_aa: ATMETGNTEAF

j_call: TRBJ1-6
v_call: TRBV4-1
cdr3_aa: ASSHQVIGSPLH

j_call: TRBJ1-1
v_call: TRBV27
cdr3_aa: ASSFRGQDRNTEAF

j_call: TRBJ2-1
v_call: TRBV4-1
cdr3_aa: ASSQPLAGVVGGEQF

j_call: TRBJ2-7
v_call: TRBV12-5
cdr3_aa: ASEADRGTDPYEQY

j_call: TRBJ2-5
v_call: TRBV29-1
cdr3_aa: SVLLGQRETQY

j_call: TRBJ2-3
v_call: TRBV7-9
cdr3_aa: ASPGLDRTDTQY

j_call: TRBJ1-1
v_call: TRBV12-3/TRBV12-4
cdr3_aa: ASSFGASRGAF

j_call: TRBJ1-6
v_call: TRBV5-6
cdr3_aa: ASSLGAGVSPLH

j_call: TRBJ2-1
v_call: TRBV3-1/TRBV3-2
cdr3_aa: ASSQGVSGGDEQF

j_call: TRBJ1-6
v_call: TRBV19
cdr3_aa: ATGQGVRVSPLH

j_call: TRBJ2-7
v_call: TRBV1
cdr3_aa: TSGTGRYEQY

j_call: TRBJ1-1
v_call: TRBV7-8
cdr3_aa: ASSLFNRGTEAF

j_call: TRBJ2-5
v_call: TRBV7-3
cdr3_aa: ASSPSGGGKAPPQY

j_call: TRBJ2-7
v_call: TRBV11-2
cdr3_aa: ASSQDRGREQY

j_call: TRBJ2-5
v_call: TRBV11-2
cdr3_aa: ASRYTGGTETQY

j_call: TRBJ2-7
v_call: TRBV18
cdr3_aa: ASSPTGKNYEQY